The next 32 T cell receptor beta chains were all read from a single sample in a study of cytomegalovirus exposure and HLA in healthy donors. A multiplex PCR was run with 60 Vbeta primers and 13 Jbeta primers. Method: immunoSEQ multiplex PCR; TCRdb's copy keeps in-frame clones and lacks some. The sample lists some 120,000 clones, roughly 80% occurring once. The sample was PBMCs. All receptors come from a man aged 25-45 years in good health and CMV-seropositive.

The V and J genes are TRBV28 and TRBJ2-7; possible D gene TRBD2, 5 bases. CDR1 and CDR2 (germline): MDHEN, SYDVKM. Deletions cut 5 bases from V and 4 bases from J, with 15 bases between. The CDR3 extends over 14 amino acids. The DNA of the CDR3 is TGTGCCAGCAGTACTAGAGCAGAGCGTTACGAGCAGTACGTC. Encoded protein: CASSTRAERYEQYV.

The chain employs TRBV10-3 and TRBJ2-1; 11 bases line up with TRBD2. J gave up 6 bases and V 6 bases, and 10 bases lay outside the gene matches. CDR3 size: 16 residues. Germline CDR1 is ENHRY and CDR2 is SYGVKD. The DNA for the CDR3 is TGTGCCATCAGGAAGTCACTAGCGGGAGAGAGCAATGAGCAGTTCTTC. Its translation is CAIRKSLAGESNEQFF.

J is TRBJ1-2 and V is TRBV28; 7 bases are a match to TRBD1. Germline assignment: CDR1 MDHEN and CDR2 SYDVKM. This CDR3 comprises 12 residues. The J segment lost 7 bases and the V segment lost 6 bases, leaving 5 bases of the junction unmatched. CDR3 amino acids: CASREGAVGYTF. CDR3 DNA sequence: TGTGCCAGCAGGGAGGGGGCAGTTGGCTACACCTTC.

CDR3 in amino acids: CASSPRQSLRATDTQYF. As DNA, the CDR3 is TGTGCCAGCAGCCCCCGACAGTCCCTAAGAGCGACAGATACGCAGTATTTT. The chain employs TRBV7-8 and TRBJ2-3, with D maybe TRBD1 (5 bases). This CDR3 region has 17 residues. Germline loops: CDR1 SGHVS, CDR2 FQNEAQ. The V end lost 5 bases, the J end lost 3 bases, and 21 bases lay between the germline ends.

The chain couples TRBV11-2 to TRBJ2-2, with D possibly matching TRBD2 (6 bases). Germline lookup yields CDR1 SGHAT and CDR2 FQNNGV. V was cut by 5 bases and J by 4 bases, with 11 bases left in between. There are 14 residues in the CDR3. As DNA, the CDR3 is TGTGCCAGCAGCCCGGGCGGGGTCACCGGGGAGCTGTTTTTT. Its translation is CASSPGGVTGELFF.

This sequence joins TRBV6-1 and TRBJ1-4; D is unresolved. Germline V gene lookup returns CDR1 MNHNS and CDR2 SASEGT. V lost 4 bases, J lost 5 bases, and 11 bases lay in between. This CDR3 has 14 residues. The CDR3 here is CASSGVHRNEKLFF. The DNA for the CDR3 is TGTGCCAGCAGTGGGGTGCACAGAAATGAAAAACTGTTTTTT.

This clone was found a few times. This chain connects TRBV25-1 to TRBJ2-1, with 7 bases matching TRBD1. Losses at the gene ends were 1 base for V and 10 bases for J; bases not matched to a gene: 7. Germline lookup yields CDR1 MGHDK and CDR2 SYGVNS. This CDR3 contains 14 residues. The CDR3 DNA is TGTGCCAGCAGTGAATCCGGAGACAGGGCGGAGCAGTTCTTC. Translating it yields CASSESGDRAEQFF. Combining the CDR3 with reference TRBV25-1 and TRBJ2-1 gives the whole variable domain EADIYQTPRYLVIGTGKKITLECSQTMGHDKMYWYQQDPGMELHLIHYSYGVNSTEKGDLSSESTVSRIRTEHFPLTLESARPSHTSQYLCASSESGDRAEQFFGPGTRLTVL.

A single count supports this clone. This rearrangement joins TRBV27 to TRBJ2-3; 8 bases match TRBD1. Trimming cost V 6 bases and J 0 bases; bases outside gene matches: 8. Germline-derived CDR1 and CDR2 are MNHEY and SMNVEV (reference sequence). The CDR3 length is 16 residues. CDR3 in DNA: TGTGCCAGCAGACCTATACGACAGGGGAGCACAGATACGCAGTATTTT. Amino acid sequence: CASRPIRQGSTDTQYF.

This clone occurred once. V is TRBV4-1 and J is TRBJ1-2; D is possibly TRBD1 (5 bases). V was trimmed by 1 base and J by 7 bases, leaving 13 bases between them. This CDR3 region has 14 residues. Germline assignment: CDR1 MGHRA and CDR2 YSYEKL. The CDR3 sequence is CASSQVKGALGYTF. CDR3 nucleotide sequence: TGCGCCAGCAGCCAAGTAAAAGGGGCGCTTGGCTACACCTTC.

The chain employs TRBV5-6 and TRBJ2-7; 9 positions agree with TRBD1. CDR1 SGHDT and CDR2 YYEEEE come from the germline V gene. The CDR3 is made up of 14 amino acids. The J segment lost 3 bases and the V segment lost 4 bases, leaving 5 bases of the junction unmatched. DNA for the CDR3: TGTGCCAGCAGCCCATGGGACAGGGTCTACGAGCAGTACTTC. Protein sequence: CASSPWDRVYEQYF.

This chain connects TRBV28 to TRBJ1-5; no definite D call. Germline V gene data show CDR1 as MDHEN and CDR2 as SYDVKM. The length of the CDR3 is 12 residues. Trimming pared 6 bases from V and 0 bases from J, leaving 3 bases between. CDR3 amino acids: CASRYSNQPQHF. CDR3 DNA: TGTGCCAGCAGGTATAGCAATCAGCCCCAGCATTTT. Together with reference TRBV28 and TRBJ1-5, the CDR3 gives the full variable domain: DVKVTQSSRYLVKRTGEKVFLECVQDMDHENMFWYRQDPGLGLRLIYFSYDVKMKEKGDIPEGYSVSREKKERFSLILESASTNQTSMYLCASRYSNQPQHFGDGTRLSIL.

The chain carries TRBV5-1 and TRBJ1-4; D perhaps matches TRBD1 (6 bases). Germline CDR1 SGHRS, CDR2 YFSETQ. This CDR3 has 14 amino acids. V gave up 4 bases and J gave up 8 bases, with 15 bases separating them. The CDR3 region is CASSLQGSGEKLFF. As DNA, the CDR3 is TGCGCCAGCAGCCTGCAGGGGTCTGGCGAAAAACTGTTTTTT.

This sequence joins TRBV2 and TRBJ1-4; TRBD1 matches 10 bases. J was trimmed by 7 bases and V by 7 bases; bases with no gene match: 12. CDR1 and CDR2 from the germline V gene are SNHLY and FYNNEI. The CDR3 sequence is 16 residues long. The CDR3 DNA sequence: TGTGCCAGCACGGGTAGCCTGGGACAGGGGCTTGAAAAACTGTTTTTT. Its protein is CASTGSLGQGLEKLFF.

The sample holds one count of this clone. A read error may account for a junction end that differs from germline. CDR3 amino acids: CASRLSSEQYF. CDR3 sequence (DNA): TGTGCCAGCAGATTATCATCCGAGCAGTACTTC. This chain uses TRBV28 with TRBJ2-7, with unresolved D. CDR3 length equals 11 residues. Per the germline V gene, CDR1 is MDHEN and CDR2 is SYDVKM.

The chain couples TRBV13 to TRBJ2-1; the D gene is possibly TRBD2 (5 bases). Germline lookup yields CDR1 PRHDT and CDR2 FYEKMQ (reference sequence). Trimming pared 2 bases from V and 8 bases from J, leaving 7 bases between. The length of the CDR3 is 12 residues. CDR3 sequence reads: CASSLTRYEQFF. CDR3 coding DNA: TGTGCCAGCAGCTTAACTAGGTATGAGCAGTTCTTC.

This chain links TRBV13 with TRBJ1-1, with unresolved D. The V end lost 3 bases, the J end lost 0 bases, and 8 bases lay between the germline ends. CDR1 PRHDT and CDR2 FYEKMQ come from the germline V gene (reference sequence). This CDR3 comprises 14 residues. CDR3 sequence: CASSFSDMNTEAFF. CDR3 in DNA: TGTGCCAGCAGCTTTTCAGACATGAACACTGAAGCTTTCTTT.

V is TRBV7-2 and J is TRBJ1-3, with unresolved D. This CDR3 is 13 amino acids long. Trimming shortened V by 5 bases and J by 0 bases, and 5 bases separated the two germline ends. Germline V gives CDR1 SGHTA, CDR2 FQGNSA. The CDR3: CASSLYSGNTIYF. The CDR3 nucleotides are TGTGCCAGCAGCCTTTACTCTGGAAACACCATATATTTT.

The chain recombines TRBV19 with TRBJ2-1; 8 nucleotides align to TRBD1. The CDR3 has 15 amino acids. The V and J ends lost 5 bases and 3 bases, in that order; junction bases with no gene match: 6. Germline V gene lookup returns CDR1 LNHDA and CDR2 SQIVND (reference sequence). The DNA of the CDR3 is TGTGCCAGTAGTGCAGGGGGCTTTATCTACAATGAGCAGTTCTTC. It specifies CASSAGGFIYNEQFF.

J is TRBJ2-2 and V is TRBV4-2; perhaps TRBD1 as D (6 bases). The germline gives CDR1 LGHNA, CDR2 YNFKEQ. CDR3 size: 17 residues. Trimming cost V 0 bases and J 3 bases, with 14 bases left between them. CDR3 amino acids: CASSQDQGDKYTGELFF. DNA for the CDR3: TGTGCCAGCAGCCAAGATCAAGGGGACAAGTACACCGGGGAGCTGTTTTTT.

The chain combines TRBV6-4 with TRBJ2-1; 12 bases align to TRBD1. The ends lost 5 bases at V and 8 bases at J; junction bases unmatched: 10. Per the germline V gene, CDR1 is MRHNA and CDR2 is SNTAGT. The CDR3 totals 16 residues. CDR3 residues: CASSTFPGQGAYEQFF. The CDR3 coding sequence is TGTGCCAGCAGTACCTTCCCGGGACAGGGGGCCTATGAGCAGTTCTTC.

The rearrangement joins TRBV19 to TRBJ1-1, with D unclear. The V and J ends lost 1 base and 5 bases respectively, with 8 bases between them. CDR1 and CDR2 (germline): LNHDA, SQIVND (reference sequence). CDR3 length: 13 amino acids. CDR3 region: CASSIVGWTEAFF. DNA for the CDR3: TGTGCCAGTAGTATAGTCGGTTGGACTGAAGCTTTCTTT.

This chain uses TRBV5-1 with TRBJ1-1, with D uncertain. In germline, CDR1 is SGHRS, CDR2 YFSETQ. The CDR3 is 13 residues long. V was pared by 3 bases and J by 11 bases, with 17 bases between. The CDR3 here is CASSSGPGSAAFF. The CDR3 DNA is TGCGCCAGCAGCTCCGGGCCGGGGAGTGCTGCTTTCTTT. The whole variable domain, filled in from reference TRBV5-1 and TRBJ1-1, reads KAGVTQTPRYLIKTRGQQVTLSCSPISGHRSVSWYQQTPGQGLQFLFEYFSETQRNKGNFPGRFSGRQFSNSRSEMNVSTLELGDSALYLCASSSGPGSAAFFGQGTRLTVV.

This clone appeared a few times. J is TRBJ2-2 and V is TRBV7-8, with TRBD1 identical over 8 bases. Trimming cost V 5 bases and J 1 base; bases outside gene matches: 6. CDR3 size: 16 residues. Germline V gives CDR1 SGHVS, CDR2 FQNEAQ. This chain's CDR3 is CASSPWTGMNTGELFF. As DNA, the CDR3 is TGTGCCAGCAGCCCCTGGACAGGGATGAACACCGGGGAGCTGTTTTTT.

J is TRBJ2-3 and V is TRBV18; TRBD2 aligns across 7 bases. Germline V gives CDR1 KGHSH, CDR2 LQKENI. V lost 3 bases and J lost 2; bases outside the gene matches: 5. CDR3 length: 15 residues. CDR3 coding DNA: TGTGCCAGCTCACCCCCGGGGGGTTCCACAGATACGCAGTATTTT. This gives the protein CASSPPGGSTDTQYF.

J is TRBJ1-5 and V is TRBV4-1; 7 positions agree with TRBD1. The CDR3 extends over 15 amino acids. The ends lost 5 bases at V and 0 bases at J; junction bases unmatched: 4. Germline assignment: CDR1 MGHRA and CDR2 YSYEKL. The CDR3 protein is CASSRGTDSNQPQHF. The CDR3 nucleotides are TGCGCCAGCAGCAGAGGGACAGATAGCAATCAGCCCCAGCATTTT.

The chain combines TRBV7-6 with TRBJ2-2; TRBD2 matches at 14 bases. The CDR3 covers 19 residues. Germline-derived CDR1 and CDR2 are SGHVS and FNYEAQ. V was pared by 2 bases and J by 1 base, with 6 bases of the junction left unmatched. The CDR3 sequence is CASSLKTSGGAGNTGELFF. Written as DNA, the CDR3 is TGTGCCAGCAGCTTAAAGACTAGCGGGGGGGCGGGGAACACCGGGGAGCTGTTTTTT.

As to this clone: Sequence at one end of the junction differs from germline and may be a read error. In nucleotides, the CDR3 is TGCGCCAGCACCTTGGACAGGTTAGCCACCGGGGAGCTGTTTTTT. Translating it yields CASTLDRLATGELFF. The gene calls are TRBV5-1 and TRBJ2-2; TRBD1 aligns across 7 bases. The CDR3 is 15 amino acids. Germline CDR1 and CDR2: SGHRS and YFSETQ.

The genes are TRBV5-6 and TRBJ1-2, with D perhaps TRBD1 (6 bases). V dropped 4 bases and J dropped 4 bases, with 17 bases sitting between them. This CDR3 spans 15 amino acids. Germline V gene sequence: CDR1 SGHDT, CDR2 YYEEEE. The chain's CDR3 is CASSPRPDSIYGYTF. The CDR3 DNA sequence: TGTGCCAGCAGCCCCCGCCCGGACAGCATCTATGGCTACACCTTC. Supplemented by reference TRBV5-6 and TRBJ1-2, the full variable domain reads DAGVTQSPTHLIKTRGQQVTLRCSPKSGHDTVSWYQQALGQGPQFIFQYYEEEERQRGNFPDRFSGHQFPNYSSELNVNALLLGDSALYLCASSPRPDSIYGYTFGSGTRLTVV.

This clone was seen a handful of times. The rearrangement links TRBV6-6 to TRBJ1-1; no clear D gene. Germline V gives CDR1 MNHNY, CDR2 SVGAGI (reference sequence). V was cut by 5 bases and J by 5 bases, with 15 bases left in between. This CDR3 is 14 amino acids long. This CDR3 reads CASSDEGIGTEAFF. CDR3 nucleotides: TGTGCCAGCAGTGACGAGGGCATAGGGACTGAAGCTTTCTTT.

This chain connects TRBV11-2 to TRBJ2-1; tentative D call: TRBD2 (6 bases). Trimming removed 4 bases from V and 0 bases from J, with 16 bases in between. CDR3 length: 17 residues. Germline CDR1 reads SGHAT; CDR2 reads FQNNGV. CDR3: CASSWGVALSSYNEQFF. CDR3 in DNA: TGTGCCAGCAGCTGGGGGGTAGCCCTAAGCTCCTACAATGAGCAGTTCTTC.

The sample holds many counts of this clone. This chain joins TRBV7-9 and TRBJ1-2; D is ambiguous. CDR3 length: 15 residues. Trimming left V 1 base short and J 0 bases short, with 9 bases between. Germline V gene lookup returns CDR1 SEHNR and CDR2 FQNEAQ (reference sequence). CDR3: CASSLGETTNYGYTF. CDR3 nucleotides: TGTGCCAGCAGCTTAGGCGAAACCACTAACTATGGCTACACCTTC.

This chain uses TRBV28 with TRBJ2-5, with 7 nucleotides matching TRBD1. The J call may be incorrect, as the DNA end agrees better with TRBJ2-7. The CDR3 is 15 amino acids. Germline loops: CDR1 MDHEN, CDR2 SYDVKM. The CDR3 DNA follows: TGTGCCAGCACCAATCATGGGGGACAGAGCTACGAGCAGTACTTC. Protein sequence: CASTNHGGQSYEQYF.